Each of the 17 T cell receptor beta chains below was sequenced from the same sample in a study of blood T cell repertoires in COVID-19. Repertoires were generated with immunoSEQ multiplex PCR, while TCRdb's copy carries only in-frame clones and drops some. The sample has roughly 150,000 clones, 65% to 85% seen once. The sample was peripheral blood. The receptors stem from an elderly woman with acute or convalescent COVID-19.

The gene calls are TRBV28 and TRBJ2-2; 7 nucleotides agree with TRBD2. CDR3 length: 15 residues. Germline lookup yields CDR1 MDHEN and CDR2 SYDVKM. Trimming removed 5 bases from V and 4 bases from J; junction bases left unmatched: 7. Here the CDR3 DNA reads TGTGCCAGCAGTCCGCGACTAGCCCTCACCGGGGAGCTGTTTTTT. This codes for CASSPRLALTGELFF.

The V call is TRBV11-3, the J call TRBJ2-2, with TRBD1 matching 8 bases. Trimming at V came to 5 bases and at J to 6 bases, leaving 8 bases not matched to a gene. Germline-derived CDR1 and CDR2 are SGHNT and YENEEA. The CDR3 contains 15 residues. The CDR3 DNA reads as TGTGCCAGCAGCCCAAAGACAGGGGTCCCCGGGGAGCTGTTTTTT. Translated, it gives CASSPKTGVPGELFF.

The rearrangement links TRBV7-9 to TRBJ1-1; the D is unclear. The CDR3 runs to 11 residues. Trimming took 2 bases from V and 7 from J, leaving 5 bases between them. From germline, CDR1 is SEHNR and CDR2 FQNEAQ (reference sequence). Here the CDR3 reads CASSLPHEAFF. CDR3 coding DNA: TGTGCCAGCAGCTTACCCCATGAAGCTTTCTTT.

As regards this clone: Other nucleotide sequences in the sample specify the same CDR3. The V and J genes are TRBV6-5 and TRBJ1-1; possibly TRBD1 for D (6 bases). Germline-derived CDR1 and CDR2 are MNHEY and SVGAGI. The CDR3 consists of 15 residues. Deletions cut 0 bases from V and 5 bases from J, with 13 bases between. CDR3 sequence reads: CASSYSGGAGTEAFF. CDR3 coding DNA: TGTGCCAGCAGTTACTCGGGGGGGGCGGGAACTGAAGCTTTCTTT.

The chain combines TRBV21-1 with TRBJ1-3. TRBV21-1 is flagged as a pseudogene. CDR3 length: 16 residues. DNA for the CDR3: TGTGCCAGCAGCAAGGGGGGAGGGGAAGTTAATGGCACCATATATTTT. It yields the protein CASSKGGGEVNGTIYF.

This clone was observed a single time. CDR3 in DNA: TGTGCCAGCACCCCTTTTGTATACACTGAAGCTTTCTTT. It is translated as CASTPFVYTEAFF. The V call is TRBV28, the J call TRBJ1-1; D is unresolved. Trimming pared 7 bases from V and 3 bases from J, leaving 12 bases between. The CDR3 spans 13 residues. Germline assignment: CDR1 MDHEN and CDR2 SYDVKM.

The chain recombines TRBV5-1 with TRBJ2-5; D may be TRBD2 (5 bases). Germline lookup yields CDR1 SGHRS and CDR2 YFSETQ. CDR3 length equals 15 residues. The V end was cut by 3 bases, the J end by 5 bases, with 17 bases between. The CDR3 DNA reads TGCGCCAGCAGCTCCCGGGATCCTTTAAGGGAGACCCAGTACTTC. It encodes CASSSRDPLRETQYF.

The chain links TRBV7-9 to TRBJ2-7; no definite D call. Germline CDR1 reads SEHNR; CDR2 reads FQNEAQ (reference sequence). The CDR3 contains 13 residues. Trimming left V 1 base short and J 3 bases short, with 7 bases between. The CDR3 DNA sequence: TGTGCCAGCAGCTTAGGGCAGTTCTACGAGCAGTACTTC. Translation gives CASSLGQFYEQYF.

The V call is TRBV30, the J call TRBJ1-6, with a tentative D call TRBD1 (5 bases). Trimming took off 3 bases at V and 6 bases at J, with 9 bases between the two ends. Germline V gene sequence: CDR1 GTSNPN, CDR2 SVGIG (reference sequence). The CDR3 runs 13 residues. DNA of the CDR3: TGTGCCTGGAGGGGGCAGGGTAATTCACCCCTCCACTTT. It specifies CAWRGQGNSPLHF.

V and J are TRBV7-3 and TRBJ1-1; no clear D gene. This CDR3 spans 13 amino acids. Germline-derived CDR1 and CDR2 are SGHTA and FQGTGA. Deletions cut 1 base from V and 1 base from J, with 4 bases between. CDR3 sequence reads: CASSLRANTEAFF. The CDR3 DNA is TGTGCCAGCAGCTTAAGGGCGAACACTGAAGCTTTCTTT. Supplemented by reference TRBV7-3 and TRBJ1-1, the full variable domain reads GAGVSQTPSNKVTEKGKYVELRCDPISGHTALYWYRQSLGQGPEFLIYFQGTGAADDSGLPNDRFFAVRPEGSVSTLKIQRTERGDSAVYLCASSLRANTEAFFGQGTRLTVV.

This clone was observed once. The J gene is TRBJ2-2, the V gene TRBV5-6; 8 nucleotides line up with TRBD1. CDR3 length: 15 amino acids. The germline V gene encodes CDR1 SGHDT and CDR2 YYEEEE. The V and J ends lost 2 bases and 1 base, in that order; junction bases with no gene match: 1. DNA for the CDR3: TGTGCCAGCAGCTTCGGGACAGGGAACACCGGGGAGCTGTTTTTT. Amino acids: CASSFGTGNTGELFF.

This chain joins TRBV4-1 and TRBJ1-2; a possible D gene is TRBD1 (5 bases). CDR1 is MGHRA, CDR2 YSYEKL, per germline. This CDR3 spans 15 amino acids. V lost 0 bases to trimming and J lost 3 bases, with 11 bases between them. In DNA form, the CDR3 reads TGCGCCAGCAGCCAAGATAGGGGTCCTGACTATGGCTACACCTTC. It encodes CASSQDRGPDYGYTF.

The chain is built from TRBV5-1 and TRBJ2-1; 11 positions match TRBD2. The length of the CDR3 is 16 residues. Germline CDR1 reads SGHRS; CDR2 reads YFSETQ. V lost 2 bases and J lost 9; bases outside the gene matches: 10. The CDR3 sequence is CASSFATSGRGTEQFF. The CDR3 nucleotides are TGCGCCAGCAGCTTCGCCACTAGCGGGAGAGGGACTGAGCAGTTCTTC. Full variable domain (outside the CDR3, taken from reference TRBV5-1 and TRBJ2-1): KAGVTQTPRYLIKTRGQQVTLSCSPISGHRSVSWYQQTPGQGLQFLFEYFSETQRNKGNFPGRFSGRQFSNSRSEMNVSTLELGDSALYLCASSFATSGRGTEQFFGPGTRLTVL.

The chain uses TRBV15 and TRBJ1-2; no reliable D call. This CDR3 is built from 16 residues. Deletions cut 1 base from V and 0 bases from J, with 12 bases between. Germline-derived CDR1 and CDR2 are LNHNV and YYDKDF (reference sequence). In DNA form, the CDR3 reads TGTGCCACCAGCAGAGCTGGCAGGCGAACTAACTATGGCTACACCTTC. Protein: CATSRAGRRTNYGYTF.

The chain is built from TRBV18 and TRBJ1-5; the D gene is possibly TRBD1 (5 bases). The V end lost 2 bases, the J end lost 3 bases, and 11 bases lay between the germline ends. Germline assignment: CDR1 KGHSH and CDR2 LQKENI. The CDR3 consists of 15 residues. CDR3 sequence (DNA): TGTGCCAGCTCACCAGCTCAGGGACTCAATCAGCCCCAGCATTTT. This sequence encodes CASSPAQGLNQPQHF.

The V gene is TRBV6-2 or TRBV6-3, the J gene TRBJ2-6; no definite D call. CDR1 and CDR2 from the germline V gene are MNHEY and SVGEGT. The CDR3 consists of 13 residues. Trimming removed 6 bases from V and 2 bases from J, with 5 bases in between. The CDR3 region is CASSLTGANVLTF. The CDR3 nucleotides read TGTGCCAGCAGCCTCACTGGGGCCAACGTCCTGACTTTC.

V and J are TRBV7-9 and TRBJ1-1; D is uncertain. Germline lookup yields CDR1 SEHNR and CDR2 FQNEAQ (reference sequence). The CDR3 is 19 amino acids. V lost 2 bases, J lost 4 bases, and 26 bases lay in between. CDR3 nucleotides: TGTGCCAGCAGCTTACAGGTGGAGCTCGACCGGGGAAGACGCACTGAAGCTTTCTTT. Translating gives CASSLQVELDRGRRTEAFF.